The entry that follows covers one TCR beta chain sequence. This table comes from immunoSEQ multiplex PCR, and its TCRdb copy is limited to in-frame clones, with some not included. This table holds approximately 47,000 clones, around 83% found once. As for time point: pretreatment peripheral blood. Urothelial carcinoma in patients was locally advanced or metastatic. V lost 0 bases and J 11 bases, leaving 8 bases between the germline ends. The CDR3 is 11 residues long. The germline CDR1 and CDR2 sequences are DFQATT and SNEGSKA (reference sequence). This sample is drawn from a study of PD-L1 blockade in urothelial cancer. Turning to the study itself: Blood was tested 3 weeks (second dose) and 6 weeks into treatment. A median blood sample held about 140,000 T cells and around 80,000 unique TCRs.

Here the sequenced sample was PBMCs, taken around atezolizumab (anti-PD-L1) treatment. This chain connects TRBV20-1 to TRBJ1-5; D is perhaps TRBD1 (6 bases). This sequence originates from a man aged 50 or older with urothelial cancer. CDR3 sequence: CSARDNRAQHF. The DNA of the CDR3 is TGCAGTGCTAGAGATAACAGGGCCCAGCATTTT.